This T cell receptor (beta chain) was recorded in a study of neurological immune-mediated disorders. This clonotype was counted ten times or more. Time point in this sample: longitudinal time-point 1 (baseline). Healthy controls comprised blood bank volunteers in Maryland, USA. CDR3 size: 14 residues. Trimming took 4 bases from V and 0 from J, leaving 9 bases between them. Germline V gene lookup returns CDR1 MNHEY and CDR2 SVGAGI. The cDNA came from 5'RACE, which used 10-nucleotide random UMIs. TCRdb processed the 5' RACE reads anew with MiXCR; each CDR3 protein has one entry. There are around 49,000 distinct CDR3 sequences in the sample; about 9.1% occur only once, and about 1.6% lies in the top ten.

The chain combines TRBV6-5 with TRBJ1-1; no firm D call. Sequenced: PBMCs. The TCR was taken from a woman in her thirties or forties in good health. Written as DNA, the CDR3 is TGTGCCAGCAGTTCCCCGGGGATGAACACTGAAGCTTTCTTT. Amino acid sequence: CASSSPGMNTEAFF.